The present T cell receptor (beta chain) was sequenced within a study of early T cells in non-severe SARS-CoV-2 infection. Whole-study context: It was bulk RNA from unsorted whole blood that was sequenced, and the chains were unpaired.

Unique molecular identifiers were affixed to single, distinct cDNA molecules. One entry per CDR3 protein, called by TCRdb with MiXCR from the 5' RACE reads. The sample shows about 77,000 distinct CDR3 sequences, roughly 12% of them seen only once. The germline gives CDR1 SGHRS, CDR2 YFSETQ. The CDR3 covers 12 residues. The V end was cut by 4 bases, the J end by 14 bases, with 13 bases between. General observations from the study: Private and CD4 specificities were missed by VDJdb matching, skewed to anti-spike CD8.

This clonotype was observed a handful of times. The antigen remains unidentified. This chain links TRBV5-1 with TRBJ1-6; D not certain. This clonotype originated in an adult who was a healthcare worker with PCR-confirmed SARS-CoV-2 infection or an uninfected control (not recorded which). The donor label of this sample is uncertain. The input for sequencing was whole blood, taken at baseline. CDR3 residues: CASSPPLLALHF. The DNA for the CDR3 is TGCGCCAGCAGCCCCCCCCTTTTGGCCCTCCACTTT.